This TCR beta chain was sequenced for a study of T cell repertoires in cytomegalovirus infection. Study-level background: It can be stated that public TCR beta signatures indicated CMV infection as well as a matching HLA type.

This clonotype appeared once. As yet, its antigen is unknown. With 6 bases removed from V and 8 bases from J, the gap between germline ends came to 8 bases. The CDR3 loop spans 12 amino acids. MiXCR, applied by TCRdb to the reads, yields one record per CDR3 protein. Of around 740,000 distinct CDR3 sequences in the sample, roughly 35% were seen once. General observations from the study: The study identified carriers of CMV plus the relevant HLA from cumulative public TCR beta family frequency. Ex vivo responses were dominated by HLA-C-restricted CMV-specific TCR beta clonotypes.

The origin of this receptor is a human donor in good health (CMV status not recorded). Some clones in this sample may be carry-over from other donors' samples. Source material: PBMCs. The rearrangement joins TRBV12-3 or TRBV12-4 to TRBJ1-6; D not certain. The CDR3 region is CASRIAHSPLHF. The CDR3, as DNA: TGTGCCAGCAGAATTGCACATTCACCCCTCCACTTT.